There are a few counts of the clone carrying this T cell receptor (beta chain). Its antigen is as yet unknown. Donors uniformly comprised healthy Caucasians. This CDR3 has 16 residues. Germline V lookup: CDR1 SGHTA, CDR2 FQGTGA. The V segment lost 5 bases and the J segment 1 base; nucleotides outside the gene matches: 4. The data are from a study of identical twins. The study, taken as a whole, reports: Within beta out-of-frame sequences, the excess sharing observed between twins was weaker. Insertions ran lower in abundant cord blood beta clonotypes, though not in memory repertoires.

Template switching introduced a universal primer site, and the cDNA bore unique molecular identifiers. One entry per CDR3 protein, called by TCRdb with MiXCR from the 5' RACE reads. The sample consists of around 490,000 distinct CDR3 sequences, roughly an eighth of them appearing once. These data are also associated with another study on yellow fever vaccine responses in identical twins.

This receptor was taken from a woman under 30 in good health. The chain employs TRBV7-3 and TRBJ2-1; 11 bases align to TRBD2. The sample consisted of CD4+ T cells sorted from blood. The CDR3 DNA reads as TGTGCCAGCAGCCCCAGACTAGCGGGATCCTACAATGAGCAGTTCTTC. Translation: CASSPRLAGSYNEQFF.